The 19 T cell receptor beta chains listed next were all sequenced from one sample in a study of T cell responses to AZD1222 COVID-19 vaccine. Generated by immunoSEQ multiplex PCR, the TCRdb table keeps only in-frame clones and is missing some. The profile shows about 140,000 clones, approximately 89% of them singletons. Specimen: peripheral blood, collected on day 0 of AZD1222 vaccination. Receptors originate from an adult in good health.

The V gene is TRBV9, the J gene TRBJ1-3; D unresolved. V shed 3 bases and J shed 7 bases, with 20 bases lying between them. CDR3 length equals 16 residues. Per the germline V gene, CDR1 is SGDLS and CDR2 is YYNGEE. The CDR3 sequence is CASSAQIQPLGNTIYF. The CDR3 DNA follows: TGTGCCAGCAGCGCCCAAATACAACCGCTCGGGAACACCATATATTTT.

The chain is built from TRBV7-8 and TRBJ2-6; D ambiguous. The CDR3 totals 18 residues. V lost 1 base to trimming and J lost 0 bases, with 13 bases between them. Germline-derived CDR1 and CDR2 are SGHVS and FQNEAQ. The CDR3 DNA reads TGTGCCAGCAGCTTAGTGGTGGGTTGGAGCTCTGGGGCCAACGTCCTGACTTTC. Translating it yields CASSLVVGWSSGANVLTF.

V and J are TRBV30 and TRBJ1-5; D is unresolved. The CDR3 has 14 amino acids. V was clipped by 0 bases and J by 3 bases, with 9 bases between them. Germline assignment: CDR1 GTSNPN and CDR2 SVGIG (reference sequence). The CDR3 reads CAWSVLSDNQPQHF. DNA of the CDR3: TGTGCCTGGAGTGTACTCAGTGACAATCAGCCCCAGCATTTT.

This sequence joins TRBV10-3 and TRBJ2-2, with 9 bases that match TRBD1. J lost 3 bases, V lost 7 bases, and 9 bases had no gene match. The CDR3 contains 16 residues. CDR1 and CDR2 from the germline V gene are ENHRY and SYGVKD. The DNA for the CDR3 is TGTGCCATCACCGAAAACAGGGGGCGAGACACCGGGGAGCTGTTTTTT. It specifies CAITENRGRDTGELFF.

The rearrangement joins TRBV5-4 to TRBJ1-3; the D is unclear. The V and J ends lost 0 bases and 5 bases respectively, with 9 bases between them. CDR1 SGHNT and CDR2 YYREEE come from the germline V gene (reference sequence). The CDR3 loop spans 14 amino acids. CDR3 sequence (DNA): TGTGCCAGCAGCTTGGACTCAGGCCGAAACACCATATATTTT. Protein: CASSLDSGRNTIYF.

This sequence joins TRBV29-1 and TRBJ2-1; 10 nucleotides align to TRBD2. CDR3 length: 17 residues. Germline trimming cut 3 bases from V and 0 bases from J; bases unmatched to any gene: 8. The germline CDR1 and CDR2 sequences are SQVTM and ANQGSEA. CDR3 nucleotide sequence: TGCAGCGTTGATAGGACTAGCGGCAGTTTCTCCTACAATGAGCAGTTCTTC. Protein product: CSVDRTSGSFSYNEQFF.

The V call is TRBV7-2, the J call TRBJ1-2; D gene unclear. From germline, CDR1 is SGHTA and CDR2 FQGNSA. This CDR3 is built from 15 residues. V dropped 1 base and J dropped 2 bases, with 11 bases sitting between them. DNA of the CDR3: TGTGCCAGCAGCTTAGAGTTCGGGCCCAACTATGGCTACACCTTC. Residues: CASSLEFGPNYGYTF.

This sequence joins TRBV5-4 and TRBJ2-2; D possibly corresponds to TRBD2 (6 bases). V shed 7 bases and J shed 3 bases, with 16 bases lying between them. Germline CDR1 is SGHNT and CDR2 is YYREEE (reference sequence). The CDR3 has 15 residues. CDR3 residues: CASQGGGWDTGELFF. The CDR3 coding sequence is TGTGCCAGCCAGGGAGGCGGATGGGACACCGGGGAGCTGTTTTTT. Together with reference TRBV5-4 and TRBJ2-2, the CDR3 gives the full variable domain: ETGVTQSPTHLIKTRGQQVTLRCSSQSGHNTVSWYQQALGQGPQFIFQYYREEENGRGNFPPRFSGLQFPNYSSELNVNALELDDSALYLCASQGGGWDTGELFFGEGSRLTVL.

V and J are TRBV12-3 or TRBV12-4 and TRBJ2-1; D is ambiguous. The CDR3 consists of 12 residues. The germline V and J ends were trimmed by 10 bases and 3 bases, with 10 bases remaining between them. CDR3 coding DNA: TGTGCCACCCGACTGTTCTACAATGAGCAGTTCTTC. Its protein product is CATRLFYNEQFF.

For the CDR3, the DNA is TGTGCCACCAGTGACCCCGGGACCAACGGGGAGACCCAGTACTTC. Its translation is CATSDPGTNGETQYF. This chain links TRBV24-1 with TRBJ2-5; D tentatively reads TRBD1 or TRBD2 (5 bases each). The CDR3 covers 15 residues. Between the trimmed V and J ends, which lost 4 bases and 5 bases, there was a span of 16 bases. Germline V gene sequence: CDR1 KGHDR, CDR2 SFDVKD.

This sequence joins TRBV5-4 and TRBJ2-7; 7 bases are a match to TRBD2. CDR3 size: 13 residues. Germline values: CDR1 SGHNT, CDR2 YYREEE (reference sequence). With V trimmed by 5 bases and J by 5 bases, 7 bases remained unmatched. CDR3: CASRPSGGNEQYF. CDR3 in DNA: TGTGCCAGCAGACCCTCGGGGGGTAACGAGCAGTACTTC.

This chain connects TRBV7-9 to TRBJ2-7, with D maybe TRBD2 (7 bases). V lost 3 bases, J lost 5 bases, and 11 bases lay in between. CDR3 size: 13 residues. Looked up from germline, CDR1 is SEHNR and CDR2 is FQNEAQ (reference sequence). The CDR3 DNA follows: TGTGCCAGCAGCTTCGGGGGGCTGAACGAGCAGTACTTC. It codes for CASSFGGLNEQYF. Using reference TRBV7-9 and TRBJ2-7 for the parts outside the CDR3, the full variable domain is DTGVSQNPRHKITKRGQNVTFRCDPISEHNRLYWYRQTLGQGPEFLTYFQNEAQLEKSRLLSDRFSAERPKGSFSTLEIQRTEQGDSAMYLCASSFGGLNEQYFGPGTRLTVT.

This clone was observed a single time. The genes are TRBV7-8 and TRBJ2-7, with TRBD2 identical over 8 bases. V shed 1 base, J shed 4 bases, and the junction held 6 bases outside the gene matches. Looked up from germline, CDR1 is SGHVS and CDR2 is FQNEAQ. This CDR3 region has 15 residues. The CDR3 sequence is CASSLGGLVTYEQYF. DNA of the CDR3: TGTGCCAGCAGCTTAGGGGGACTAGTAACGTACGAGCAGTACTTC.

In its sample, this clone was seen a few times. The chain employs TRBV9 and TRBJ1-1; the D gene is possibly TRBD1 (6 bases). With 1 base removed from V and 0 bases from J, the gap between germline ends came to 13 bases. The germline gives CDR1 SGDLS, CDR2 YYNGEE. The CDR3 is 16 amino acids. Written as DNA, the CDR3 is TGTGCCAGCAGCGTAAGGGGGGGCGTGATGAACACTGAAGCTTTCTTT. Translation: CASSVRGGVMNTEAFF.

This clone was seen once. The V call is TRBV10-1, the J call TRBJ2-3; TRBD2 aligns across 9 bases. V trimming: 6 bases; J trimming: 5 bases; junction bases outside the gene matches: 6. There are 14 residues in the CDR3. The germline CDR1 and CDR2 sequences are WNHNN and SYGVQD (reference sequence). The CDR3 reads CASSVGTSLDTQYF. CDR3 coding DNA: TGCGCCAGCAGCGTTGGGACTAGCTTAGATACGCAGTATTTT.

This chain uses TRBV2 with TRBJ2-2, with D possibly TRBD1 on 5 matching bases. The V end lost 4 bases, the J end lost 4 bases, and 7 bases lay between the germline ends. Per the germline V gene, CDR1 is SNHLY and CDR2 is FYNNEI. This CDR3 comprises 13 residues. CDR3 amino acids: CASSGTGTGELFF. In nucleotides, the CDR3 is TGTGCCAGCAGTGGAACAGGCACCGGGGAGCTGTTTTTT.

This chain joins TRBV14 and TRBJ2-2; D gene uncertain. V was trimmed by 0 bases and J by 7 bases, leaving 6 bases between them. The germline V gene encodes CDR1 SGHDN and CDR2 FVKESK. This CDR3 spans 13 amino acids. The DNA for the CDR3 is TGTGCCAGCAGCCAAGATCTCGACGGGGAGCTGTTTTTT. Amino acid sequence: CASSQDLDGELFF.

This clone was counted between two and nine times. This CDR3 is CASSDSGGTSNEQFF. In DNA form, the CDR3 reads TGTGCCAGCAGTGACAGCGGGGGGACGTCCAATGAGCAGTTCTTC. The chain has TRBV6-4 and TRBJ2-1, with 9 positions matching TRBD2. J was trimmed by 6 bases and V by 2 bases; bases with no gene match: 5. CDR1 and CDR2 from the germline V gene are MRHNA and SNTAGT. The CDR3 is 15 residues long.

CDR3 nucleotide sequence: TGCGCCAGCAGCCCCTTAGGTAGGGGTAGCTCCTACAATGAGCAGTTCTTC. Amino acids: CASSPLGRGSSYNEQFF. The chain couples TRBV4-1 to TRBJ2-1; tentative D call: TRBD1 (5 bases). This CDR3 is 17 amino acids long. Trimming pared 4 bases from V and 0 bases from J, leaving 16 bases between. Germline CDR1 and CDR2: MGHRA and YSYEKL.